Given below is one TCR beta chain in context. The data stem from a study of blood T cell repertoires in COVID-19. The overall study: Some COVID-19 samples were acute and others convalescent; all came from the United States, Italy and Spain.

Produced via immunoSEQ multiplex PCR; TCRdb's table is partial and in-frame only. The sample yields about 230,000 clones, about 85% seen once. The clonotype comes from a man aged 35 to 55 with acute or convalescent COVID-19. Sequenced material: peripheral blood.

CDR3 DNA: TGTGCCAGTAGTATAAGGCCCGACAGGGCTAACTATGGCTACACCTTC. It translates to CASSIRPDRANYGYTF. The gene calls are TRBV19 and TRBJ1-2, with 7 nucleotides matching TRBD1. Trimming removed 2 bases from V and 0 bases from J; junction bases left unmatched: 6. There are 16 residues in the CDR3. Germline CDR1 is LNHDA and CDR2 is SQIVND (reference sequence).